These 29 T cell receptor beta chains originate from one sample sequenced in a study of spatial heterogeneity in lung cancer. As to time point: sample taken at primary tumor resection. From the 5' RACE reads, TCRdb called clonotypes with MiXCR, one entry per CDR3 protein. Here the sample spans 43,000 or so distinct CDR3 sequences, 6.5% to 7% being singletons. Sample: PBMCs, taken at surgery. The receptor source for this set is a female donor with early-stage non-small cell lung cancer.

This clonotype was recorded at least ten times. The V and J genes are TRBV5-1 and TRBJ1-1; unclear D gene. This CDR3 region has 14 residues. V lost 1 base and J 1 base, leaving 8 bases between the germline ends. Germline assignment: CDR1 SGHRS and CDR2 YFSETQ. The CDR3 DNA reads TGCGCCAGCAGCTTGTTTGCTGGGAACACTGAAGCTTTCTTT. Translating it yields CASSLFAGNTEAFF.

The chain carries TRBV12-3 or TRBV12-4 and TRBJ2-3; D gene unclear. The CDR3 totals 11 residues. With 2 bases removed from V and 6 bases from J, the gap between germline ends came to 3 bases. This chain's CDR3 is CASSLMDTQYF. The CDR3 bases are TGTGCCAGCAGTTTAATGGATACGCAGTATTTT.

This clonotype was counted many times. V gene TRBV5-1 combines with J gene TRBJ1-1; tentatively, D is TRBD1 (5 bases). Germline CDR1 SGHRS, CDR2 YFSETQ. Trimming stripped 0 bases from V and 4 bases from J, with 13 bases between. The CDR3 contains 15 residues. The CDR3 spells CASSLAGLSLTEAFF. In DNA form, the CDR3 reads TGCGCCAGCAGCTTGGCAGGGCTGAGCCTCACTGAAGCTTTCTTT.

The chain employs TRBV19 and TRBJ1-5, with D maybe TRBD1 (5 bases). CDR3 length: 13 amino acids. CDR1 LNHDA and CDR2 SQIVND come from the germline V gene (reference sequence). The V gene lost 4 bases and the J gene lost 7 bases, with 11 bases spanning the gap. This CDR3 reads CASSSRVLQPQHF. CDR3 DNA: TGTGCCAGTAGTAGCAGGGTACTACAGCCCCAGCATTTT.

CDR3 DNA sequence: TGTGCCAGCAGTCCACCCACACCAGGGGATACGCAGTATTTT. It is translated as CASSPPTPGDTQYF. This sequence joins TRBV28 and TRBJ2-3; D might be TRBD1 (5 bases). CDR3 length: 14 residues. The V and J ends lost 5 bases and 6 bases respectively, with 15 bases between them. Germline V gene data show CDR1 as MDHEN and CDR2 as SYDVKM.

This clonotype came up many times. The chain has TRBV6-5 and TRBJ2-5; D may be TRBD1 or TRBD2 (5 bases each). This CDR3 region has 15 residues. The V and J ends lost 5 bases and 1 base respectively, with 14 bases between them. Germline CDR1 is MNHEY and CDR2 is SVGAGI. CDR3 sequence (DNA): TGTGCCAGCAGTCCGGGGCGAGGGTTCCAAGAGACCCAGTACTTC. Amino acid sequence: CASSPGRGFQETQYF.

The chain joins TRBV7-2 to TRBJ2-2; TRBD2 is a possible D gene (5 bases). The CDR3 runs 15 residues. The germline V and J ends were trimmed by 8 bases and 1 base, with 14 bases remaining between them. The germline V gene has CDR1 SGHTA and CDR2 FQGNSA. The CDR3 nucleotides are TGTGCCAGCCTGCGCCCGGCGGGGAACACCGGGGAGCTGTTTTTT. Amino acid sequence: CASLRPAGNTGELFF.

The genes are TRBV27 and TRBJ2-4, with 7 bases aligning to TRBD1. Trimming at V came to 5 bases and at J to 7 bases, leaving 8 bases not matched to a gene. The length of the CDR3 is 14 residues. Germline V lookup: CDR1 MNHEY, CDR2 SMNVEV (reference sequence). CDR3 in amino acids: CASSTVDRRNIQYF. CDR3 DNA sequence: TGTGCCAGCAGTACCGTGGACAGGAGGAACATTCAGTACTTC.

This clonotype was counted many times. V and J are TRBV20-1 and TRBJ2-1; D is undetermined. V lost 6 bases, J lost 2 bases, and 17 bases lay in between. The V gene's germline CDR1 is DFQATT and CDR2 SNEGSKA (reference sequence). The CDR3 consists of 15 residues. The CDR3 reads CSASDRTSPYNEQFF. CDR3 sequence (DNA): TGCAGTGCCAGTGACCGGACGAGCCCCTACAATGAGCAGTTCTTC.

The rearrangement links TRBV5-1 to TRBJ1-2; tentatively, D is TRBD1 (6 bases). The CDR3 consists of 13 residues. Trimming took 7 bases from V and 0 from J, leaving 10 bases between them. CDR1 SGHRS and CDR2 YFSETQ come from the germline V gene. The DNA of the CDR3 is TGCGCCAGCGGACAGTTAGCTAACTATGGCTACACCTTC. This sequence encodes CASGQLANYGYTF.

This clonotype was counted a few times. The rearrangement joins TRBV24-1 to TRBJ2-1; the D gene is possibly TRBD2 (6 bases). This CDR3 contains 15 residues. Deletions cut 3 bases from V and 0 bases from J, with 8 bases between. Germline CDR1 and CDR2: KGHDR and SFDVKD. The CDR3 nucleotides read TGTGCCACCAGTGATGGACTAAGCTCCTACAATGAGCAGTTCTTC. It codes for CATSDGLSSYNEQFF.

This clonotype was seen a handful of times. This chain joins TRBV5-6 and TRBJ1-3; perhaps TRBD1 as D (5 bases). In germline, CDR1 is SGHDT, CDR2 YYEEEE. Trimming removed 0 bases from V and 1 base from J, with 11 bases in between. This CDR3 has 16 residues. CDR3 DNA: TGTGCCAGCAGCTTGGCTGGGGGTTATTCTGGAAACACCATATATTTT. It is translated as CASSLAGGYSGNTIYF.

This clonotype was counted many times. The chain recombines TRBV6-6 with TRBJ1-3; D unresolved. Deletions cut 10 bases from V and 2 bases from J, with 18 bases between. This CDR3 is built from 15 residues. The germline V gene has CDR1 MNHNY and CDR2 SVGAGI (reference sequence). CDR3 amino acids: CATINPGSAGNTIYF. CDR3 bases: TGTGCCACCATAAATCCCGGTAGCGCTGGAAACACCATATATTTT.

This clonotype was recorded at least ten times. The genes are TRBV7-2 and TRBJ2-3; the D gene is possibly TRBD1 (5 bases). Germline lookup yields CDR1 SGHTA and CDR2 FQGNSA. The CDR3 spans 15 residues. With 2 bases removed from V and 3 bases from J, the gap between germline ends came to 12 bases. The CDR3 loop reads CASSLRSQGTDTQYF. Written as DNA, the CDR3 is TGTGCCAGCAGCTTAAGGTCCCAGGGAACAGATACGCAGTATTTT.

This clonotype came up once. A much larger clone differs from this one at a single base, so this may be a read error. The CDR3 sequence: CASSPAFNTEAFF. The CDR3 DNA is TGTGCCAGCAGCCCCGCTTTTAACACTGAAGCTTTCTTT. The rearrangement uses TRBV7-2 and TRBJ1-1; D call uncertain. This CDR3 comprises 13 residues. V lost 5 bases and J lost 2, with 9 bases in between. Germline loops: CDR1 SGHTA, CDR2 FQGNSA.

This chain links TRBV9 with TRBJ1-6; a weak D match, TRBD1 (5 bases). The CDR3 runs 17 residues. V lost 3 bases, J lost 8 bases, and 21 bases lay in between. Germline V gene sequence: CDR1 SGDLS, CDR2 YYNGEE. The CDR3 coding sequence is TGTGCCAGCAGCGCATGGCCCGTGAGCGGGGCGGATTCACCCCTCCACTTT. It specifies CASSAWPVSGADSPLHF. Full variable domain (missing parts from reference TRBV9 and TRBJ1-6): DSGVTQTPKHLITATGQRVTLRCSPRSGDLSVYWYQQSLDQGLQFLIQYYNGEERAKGNILERFSAQQFPDLHSELNLSSLELGDSALYFCASSAWPVSGADSPLHFGNGTRLTVT.

As regards this clonotype: Possible read error: a much larger clone is one base away. This chain uses TRBV12-3 or TRBV12-4 with TRBJ2-3; D gene unclear. The DNA end is more similar to TRBJ1-5, so the J call may be wrong. This CDR3 region has 15 residues. CDR3 sequence: CASSFRADYTDTQHF. The DNA for the CDR3 is TGTGCCAGCAGTTTCAGAGCGGACTACACAGATACGCAGCATTTT.

This clonotype was detected a few times. V gene TRBV20-1 combines with J gene TRBJ1-1; D not resolved. This CDR3 has 12 residues. V gave up 3 bases and J gave up 3 bases, with 8 bases separating them. Germline V gene lookup returns CDR1 DFQATT and CDR2 SNEGSKA (reference sequence). The CDR3 DNA sequence: TGCAGTGCTAGTGAGTCTTACACTGAAGCTTTCTTT. Protein: CSASESYTEAFF.

The CDR3 nucleotides read TGTGCCAGCATTATTTGGGGCGTCACGGGGGATACGCAGTATTTT. This gives the protein CASIIWGVTGDTQYF. This chain joins TRBV6-1 and TRBJ2-3; D may be TRBD1 or TRBD2 (5 bases each). From germline, CDR1 is MNHNS and CDR2 SASEGT. CDR3 length: 15 residues. V lost 7 bases and J lost 6, with 20 bases in between.

This clonotype was observed at least ten times. The chain joins TRBV28 to TRBJ2-6; possible D gene TRBD2, 5 bases. Per germline, CDR1 MDHEN and CDR2 SYDVKM. This CDR3 is built from 14 residues. Trimming shortened V by 6 bases and J by 1 base, and 7 bases separated the two germline ends. CDR3 amino acids: CASRGRSGANVLTF. The CDR3 coding sequence is TGTGCCAGCAGGGGGAGATCTGGGGCCAACGTCCTGACTTTC.

The chain has TRBV3-1 and TRBJ2-1; 13 bases map to TRBD2. Germline trimming cut 4 bases from V and 6 bases from J; bases unmatched to any gene: 3. Germline assignment: CDR1 LGHDT and CDR2 YNNKEL (reference sequence). CDR3 size: 15 residues. CDR3 protein: CASSLTSGGFNEQFF. In nucleotides, the CDR3 is TGTGCCAGCAGCCTGACTAGCGGGGGGTTCAATGAGCAGTTCTTC.

In this sample, this clonotype turned up a few times. V usage is TRBV7-2 and J usage is TRBJ1-1, with 7 bases matching TRBD1. J gave up 4 bases and V 5 bases, and 7 bases lay outside the gene matches. The CDR3 loop spans 14 amino acids. From germline, CDR1 is SGHTA and CDR2 FQGNSA. CDR3 DNA sequence: TGTGCCAGCAGCCACCCAGGGGGGGTCACTGAAGCTTTCTTT. It translates to CASSHPGGVTEAFF.

This rearrangement joins TRBV24-1 to TRBJ1-1, with D possibly matching TRBD1 (6 bases). The V end lost 3 bases, the J end lost 7 bases, and 17 bases lay between the germline ends. CDR1 and CDR2 (germline): KGHDR, SFDVKD. The length of the CDR3 is 15 residues. The CDR3, as DNA: TGTGCCACCAGTGATCCAAGTGGGACATCCGGTGAAGCTTTCTTT. It specifies CATSDPSGTSGEAFF.

This clonotype was found many times. The CDR3 loop reads CASSLTPTASASSYNSPLHF. In nucleotides, the CDR3 is TGTGCCAGCAGTCTAACCCCAACGGCCTCTGCTAGCTCCTATAATTCACCCCTCCACTTT. The chain combines TRBV7-6 with TRBJ1-6; D gene ambiguous. V was clipped by 6 bases and J by 0 bases, with 24 bases between them. CDR3 length equals 20 residues. Germline CDR1 is SGHVS and CDR2 is FNYEAQ.

This clonotype turned up a few times. The J gene is TRBJ2-7, the V gene TRBV18; D is unclear. CDR3 size: 12 residues. V dropped 2 bases and J dropped 6 bases, with 8 bases sitting between them. Germline V gene sequence: CDR1 KGHSH, CDR2 LQKENI. CDR3 loop: CASSPGDFEQYF. CDR3 DNA: TGTGCCAGCTCACCAGGGGATTTCGAGCAGTACTTC.

J is TRBJ1-2 and V is TRBV12-3 or TRBV12-4, with D tentatively TRBD1 (6 bases). V was cut by 6 bases and J by 4 bases, with 18 bases left in between. The CDR3 consists of 15 residues. The CDR3 here is CASRGGDGRLYGYTF. For the CDR3, the DNA is TGTGCCAGCAGAGGGGGAGACGGAAGACTCTATGGCTACACCTTC.

This chain connects TRBV3-1 to TRBJ2-7; D could derive from TRBD1 or TRBD2 (5 bases each). Per the germline V gene, CDR1 is LGHDT and CDR2 is YNNKEL (reference sequence). Trimming took 4 bases from V and 4 from J, leaving 11 bases between them. CDR3 length: 13 amino acids. In nucleotides, the CDR3 is TGTGCCAGCAGCCCCGGGACGGGGTACGAGCAGTACTTC. Protein sequence: CASSPGTGYEQYF.

The chain is built from TRBV7-9 and TRBJ2-7, with 10 nucleotides matching TRBD1. Per the germline V gene, CDR1 is SEHNR and CDR2 is FQNEAQ (reference sequence). This CDR3 has 14 residues. V trimming: 4 bases; J trimming: 3 bases; junction bases outside the gene matches: 3. CDR3 in amino acids: CASSSDRGNYEQYF. The DNA of the CDR3 is TGTGCCAGCAGCTCGGACAGGGGGAACTACGAGCAGTACTTC.

This rearrangement joins TRBV6-5 to TRBJ2-7, with no clear D. The CDR3 contains 14 residues. CDR1 MNHEY and CDR2 SVGAGI come from the germline V gene. The germline V and J ends were trimmed by 4 bases and 4 bases, with 14 bases remaining between them. CDR3 nucleotides: TGTGCCAGCAGTTTGGACGGGCAATCATACGAGCAGTACTTC. Protein product: CASSLDGQSYEQYF.